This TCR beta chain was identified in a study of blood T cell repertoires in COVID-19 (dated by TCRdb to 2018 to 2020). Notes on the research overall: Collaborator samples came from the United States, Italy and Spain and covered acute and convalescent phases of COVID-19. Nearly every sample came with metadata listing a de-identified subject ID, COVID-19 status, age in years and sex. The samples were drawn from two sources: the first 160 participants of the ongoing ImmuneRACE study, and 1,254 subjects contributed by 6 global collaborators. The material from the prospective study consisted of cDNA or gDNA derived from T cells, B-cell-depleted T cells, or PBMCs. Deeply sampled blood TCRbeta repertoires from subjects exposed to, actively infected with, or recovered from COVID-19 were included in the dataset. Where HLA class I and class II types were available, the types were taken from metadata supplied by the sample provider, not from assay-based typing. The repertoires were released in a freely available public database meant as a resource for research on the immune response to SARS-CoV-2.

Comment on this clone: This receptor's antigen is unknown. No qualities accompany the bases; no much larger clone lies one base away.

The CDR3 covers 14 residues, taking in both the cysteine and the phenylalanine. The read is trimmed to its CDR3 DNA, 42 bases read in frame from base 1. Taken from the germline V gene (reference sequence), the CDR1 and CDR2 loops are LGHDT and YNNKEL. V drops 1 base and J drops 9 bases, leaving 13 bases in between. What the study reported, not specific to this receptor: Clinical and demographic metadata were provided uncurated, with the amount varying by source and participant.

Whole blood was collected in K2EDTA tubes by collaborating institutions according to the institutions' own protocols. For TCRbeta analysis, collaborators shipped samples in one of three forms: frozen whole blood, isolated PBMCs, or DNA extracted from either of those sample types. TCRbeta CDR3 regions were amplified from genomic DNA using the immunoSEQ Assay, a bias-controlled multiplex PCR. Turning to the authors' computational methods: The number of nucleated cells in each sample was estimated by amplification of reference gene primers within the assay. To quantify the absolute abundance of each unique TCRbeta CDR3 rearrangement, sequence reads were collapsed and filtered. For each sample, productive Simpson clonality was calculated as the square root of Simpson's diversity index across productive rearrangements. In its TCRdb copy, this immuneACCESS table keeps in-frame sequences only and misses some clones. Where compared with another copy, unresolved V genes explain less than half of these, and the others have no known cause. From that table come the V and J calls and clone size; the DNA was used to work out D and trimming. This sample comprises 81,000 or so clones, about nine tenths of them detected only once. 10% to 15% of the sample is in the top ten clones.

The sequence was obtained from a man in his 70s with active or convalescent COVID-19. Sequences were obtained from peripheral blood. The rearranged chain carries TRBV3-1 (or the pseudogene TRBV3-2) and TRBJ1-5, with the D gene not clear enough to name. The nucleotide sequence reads TGTGCCAGCAGCCAAGTTTCTATAACGCCGCCCCAGCATTTT. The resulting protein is CASSQVSITPPQHF.